One and the same sample provided the 5 T cell receptor beta chains below, sequenced in a study of cytomegalovirus exposure and HLA in healthy donors. PCR involved 60 Vbeta and 13 Jbeta primers. Produced via immunoSEQ multiplex PCR; TCRdb's table is partial and in-frame only. The sample carries some 110,000 clones, 73% recorded once. Sequenced: PBMCs. The receptors originated from a man aged 55 to 70 in good health and CMV-seropositive.

This rearrangement joins TRBV5-1 to TRBJ2-5; 11 bases match TRBD1. The CDR3 is made up of 16 amino acids. Germline loops: CDR1 SGHRS, CDR2 YFSETQ. The V and J ends lost 2 bases and 2 bases, in that order; junction bases with no gene match: 5. The CDR3 reads CASSLGTGGRQETQYF. CDR3 DNA: TGCGCCAGCAGCTTAGGGACAGGGGGTCGGCAAGAGACCCAGTACTTC. The whole variable domain, remainder taken from reference TRBV5-1 and TRBJ2-5, is KAGVTQTPRYLIKTRGQQVTLSCSPISGHRSVSWYQQTPGQGLQFLFEYFSETQRNKGNFPGRFSGRQFSNSRSEMNVSTLELGDSALYLCASSLGTGGRQETQYFGPGTRLLVL.

The chain couples TRBV29-1 to TRBJ1-1; 8 bases fit TRBD1. This CDR3 has 13 residues. V lost 7 bases to trimming and J lost 5 bases; unmatched junction nucleotides: 9. CDR1 is SQVTM and CDR2 is ANQGSEA in the germline V gene. The CDR3 DNA reads TGCAGCGCCGGCACAGGGGGAGAAACTGAAGCTTTCTTT. Amino acids: CSAGTGGETEAFF.

This chain connects TRBV5-6 to TRBJ1-2; 9 bases line up with TRBD1. V lost 4 bases to trimming and J lost 8 bases; unmatched junction nucleotides: 9. The CDR3 runs 14 residues. Per germline, CDR1 SGHDT and CDR2 YYEEEE. The CDR3 loop is CASSITGGYGGYTF. In DNA, the CDR3 is TGTGCCAGCAGCATTACAGGGGGCTACGGGGGCTACACCTTC.

The V gene is TRBV5-4, the J gene TRBJ1-1; 10 bases match TRBD1. This CDR3 region has 16 residues. V was pared by 4 bases and J by 3 bases, with 9 bases of the junction left unmatched. The V gene's germline CDR1 is SGHNT and CDR2 YYREEE (reference sequence). Here the CDR3 DNA reads TGTGCCAGCAGCCCCGGAGGACAGGGGGGGGACACTGAAGCTTTCTTT. Its translation: CASSPGGQGGDTEAFF. Based on the CDR3 plus reference TRBV5-4 and TRBJ1-1, the full variable domain is ETGVTQSPTHLIKTRGQQVTLRCSSQSGHNTVSWYQQALGQGPQFIFQYYREEENGRGNFPPRFSGLQFPNYSSELNVNALELDDSALYLCASSPGGQGGDTEAFFGQGTRLTVV.

The J gene is TRBJ1-3, the V gene TRBV7-9; tentative D call: TRBD1 (6 bases). This CDR3 has 13 residues. Trimming removed 6 bases at V and 4 bases at J, with 10 bases between. Germline lookup yields CDR1 SEHNR and CDR2 FQNEAQ (reference sequence). The CDR3 sequence: CASSSGQGNTIYF. The CDR3 DNA follows: TGTGCCAGCAGTTCCGGACAGGGAAACACCATATATTTT.